Given below is one T cell receptor (beta chain) in context. The antigen remains unidentified. This record comes from a study of OX40 agonist ivuxolimab in advanced cancers. The wider study: Clinicians treated patients with ivuxolimab, an agonistic anti-OX40 (CD134) antibody.

In germline, CDR1 is SGHDT, CDR2 YYEEEE. V lost 0 bases and J 4 bases, leaving 12 bases between the germline ends. The CDR3 length is 15 residues. TCRdb's copy holds only in-frame clones and misses some; the assay was immunoSEQ multiplex PCR. The table includes some 39,000 clones, 80% to 90% detected once. Findings and limits, study-wide: The study found that CD8+ T cells averaged more expanded clones than CD4+.

This TCR was sampled from an adult with an advanced solid tumor such as melanoma, head and neck, liver or kidney cancer. The material sequenced was CD4+ or CD8+ T cells sorted from blood, taken in a trial of the OX40 agonist ivuxolimab. The V gene is TRBV5-6, the J gene TRBJ2-3, with D perhaps TRBD2 (7 bases). The CDR3 DNA sequence: TGTGCCAGCAGCTTGGCCACGGGGGGCGCAGATACGCAGTATTTT. It is translated as CASSLATGGADTQYF.